This T cell receptor (beta chain) emerged from a study of Ad26.COV2.S vaccination and SARS-CoV-2 variants. Study results and caveats: Breadth and depth estimates from TCRs may understate total T cell responses. Those who received the vaccine showed greater spike-specific TCR breadth than those given placebo.

Germline assignment: CDR1 SGHTA and CDR2 FQGNSA. The CDR3 loop spans 14 amino acids. V lost 2 bases and J lost 6, with 10 bases in between. Only in-frame clones appear in the TCRdb table, and some are missing; sequencing was by immunoSEQ multiplex PCR. The sample yields some 350,000 clones, 70% to 90% seen once. The treatment denotes: approximately 18 received Ad26.COV2.S at low or high dose, single or two shots; several received placebo; per-sample allocation not given. Each sample was drawn 63 days after the first injection (of vaccine or placebo). Turning to this clone: No antigen is known for it. The sample contains more than one DNA sequence encoding this CDR3.

The chain is built from TRBV7-2 and TRBJ2-2; D is perhaps TRBD1 (5 bases). This sequence originates from a person between 18 and 60 years old who received the Ad26.COV2.S COVID-19 vaccine or a placebo. The sample here was peripheral blood, taken in a trial of Ad26.COV2.S vaccine versus placebo. CDR3 residues: CASSLMSGPGELFF. The CDR3 DNA sequence: TGTGCCAGCAGCTTAATGTCAGGGCCCGGGGAGCTGTTTTTT. Combining the CDR3 with reference TRBV7-2 and TRBJ2-2 gives the whole variable domain GAGVSQSPSNKVTEKGKDVELRCDPISGHTALYWYRQSLGQGLEFLIYFQGNSAPDKSGLPSDRFSAERTGGSVSTLTIQRTQQEDSAVYLCASSLMSGPGELFFGEGSRLTVL.